Sequencing of this T cell receptor beta chain was carried out in a study of T cell responses to AZD1222 COVID-19 vaccine. Study-level results: A rise in Spike-specific TCR breadth and depth followed two AZD1222 doses.

The CDR3 has 13 residues. V shed 5 bases and J 5 bases; nucleotides not matched to a gene: 5. Of note for this clone: The antigen is not known.

Sequencing used immunoSEQ multiplex PCR; TCRdb keeps in-frame clones, though not all of them. The table records more than 250,000 clones, more than 85% of them present only once. The rearrangement uses TRBV12-3 or TRBV12-4 and TRBJ1-1; 7 bases map to TRBD1. The input for sequencing was peripheral blood, taken on day 0 of AZD1222 vaccination. This sequence originates from an adult in good health. The CDR3 loop is CASSETGRTEAFF. The CDR3 DNA follows: TGTGCCAGCAGTGAGACAGGGCGGACTGAAGCTTTCTTT.